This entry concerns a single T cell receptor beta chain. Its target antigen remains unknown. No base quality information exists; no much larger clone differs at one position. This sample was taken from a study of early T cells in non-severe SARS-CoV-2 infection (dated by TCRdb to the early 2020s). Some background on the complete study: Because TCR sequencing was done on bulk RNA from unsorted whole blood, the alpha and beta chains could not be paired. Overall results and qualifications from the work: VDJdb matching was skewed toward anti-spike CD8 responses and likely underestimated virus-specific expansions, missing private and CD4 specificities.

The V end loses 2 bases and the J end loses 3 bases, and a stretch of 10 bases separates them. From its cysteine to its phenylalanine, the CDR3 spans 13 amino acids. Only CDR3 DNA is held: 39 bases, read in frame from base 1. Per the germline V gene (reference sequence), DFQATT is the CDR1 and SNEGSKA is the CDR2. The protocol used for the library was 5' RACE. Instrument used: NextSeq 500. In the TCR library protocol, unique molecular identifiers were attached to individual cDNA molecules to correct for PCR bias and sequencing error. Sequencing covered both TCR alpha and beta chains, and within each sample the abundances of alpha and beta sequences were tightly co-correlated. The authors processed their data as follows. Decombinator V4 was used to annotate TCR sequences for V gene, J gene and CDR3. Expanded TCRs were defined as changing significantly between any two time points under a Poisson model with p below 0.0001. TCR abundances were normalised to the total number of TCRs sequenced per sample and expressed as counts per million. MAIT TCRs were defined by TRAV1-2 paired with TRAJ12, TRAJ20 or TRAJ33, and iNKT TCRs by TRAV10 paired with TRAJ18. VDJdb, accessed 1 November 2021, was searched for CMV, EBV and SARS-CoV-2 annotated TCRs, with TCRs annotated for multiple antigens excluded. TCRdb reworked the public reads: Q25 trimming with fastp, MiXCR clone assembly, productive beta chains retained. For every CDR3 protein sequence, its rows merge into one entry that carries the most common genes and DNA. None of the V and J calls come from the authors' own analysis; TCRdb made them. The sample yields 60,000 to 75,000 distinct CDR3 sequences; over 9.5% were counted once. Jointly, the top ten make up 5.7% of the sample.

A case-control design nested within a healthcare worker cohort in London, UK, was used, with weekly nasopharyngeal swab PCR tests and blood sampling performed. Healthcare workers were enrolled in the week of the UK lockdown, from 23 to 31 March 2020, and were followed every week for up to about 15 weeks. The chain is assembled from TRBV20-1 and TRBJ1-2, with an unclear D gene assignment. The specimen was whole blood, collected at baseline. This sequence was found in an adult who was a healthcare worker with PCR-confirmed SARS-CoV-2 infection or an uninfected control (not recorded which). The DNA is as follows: TGCAGTGCTAGAACCCCCAGTTACTATGGCTACACCTTC. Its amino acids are CSARTPSYYGYTF.